Each of the 18 T cell receptor beta chains below was sequenced from the same sample in a study of Ad26.COV2.S vaccination and SARS-CoV-2 variants. Treatment specified: over 15 received Ad26.COV2.S at low or high dose, single or two shots; a few received placebo; per-sample allocation not given. Sampling occurred on day 63 after the first vaccine or placebo injection. Data came from immunoSEQ multiplex PCR; TCRdb stores just in-frame clones and leaves some out. The sample contains fewer than 800,000 clones, about 89% of which appear only once. Source: peripheral blood, taken in a trial of Ad26.COV2.S vaccine versus placebo. The receptors were sampled from a person between 18 and 60 years old who received the Ad26.COV2.S COVID-19 vaccine or a placebo.

The J gene is TRBJ1-2, the V gene TRBV19; the D is unclear. Germline-derived CDR1 and CDR2 are LNHDA and SQIVND (reference sequence). The CDR3 spans 12 residues. V shed 4 bases and J shed 5 bases, with 8 bases lying between them. The CDR3 coding sequence is TGTGCCAGTAGTACGACGAGTTATGGCTACACCTTC. This codes for CASSTTSYGYTF.

This clone was found a few times. This chain joins TRBV4-2 and TRBJ2-2; 15 bases align to TRBD2. This CDR3 spans 19 amino acids. The germline CDR1 and CDR2 sequences are LGHNA and YNFKEQ. Trimming cost V 4 bases and J 0 bases; bases outside gene matches: 6. The CDR3 sequence: CASSPWGLAGGTNTGELFF. The CDR3 nucleotides read TGTGCCAGCAGCCCTTGGGGACTAGCGGGGGGAACGAACACCGGGGAGCTGTTTTTT.

The chain uses TRBV29-1 and TRBJ2-5; TRBD2 agrees at 11 bases. Per germline, CDR1 SQVTM and CDR2 ANQGSEA. CDR3 length: 14 amino acids. The V segment lost 7 bases and the J segment 1 base; nucleotides outside the gene matches: 5. The CDR3 here is CSAGTSGFQETQYF. Written as DNA, the CDR3 is TGCAGCGCCGGGACTAGCGGATTCCAAGAGACCCAGTACTTC.

This clone was seen a handful of times. An end of the junction differs from the germline gene, which may be a read error. The CDR3 nucleotides are TGTGCCAGTAGTCTAGACCCCCAGGGTGAGCAGTTCTTC. Protein sequence: CASSLDPQGEQFF. The chain carries TRBV19 and TRBJ2-1; maybe TRBD1 (5 bases). The CDR3 extends over 13 amino acids. Germline V gene sequence: CDR1 LNHDA, CDR2 SQIVND (reference sequence).

A single count supports this clone. The chain couples TRBV4-3 to TRBJ2-7; D gene ambiguous. Trimming took 4 bases from V and 0 from J, leaving 10 bases between them. Germline CDR1 and CDR2: LGHNA and YSLEER. This CDR3 has 14 residues. The CDR3 sequence is CASSPQDHSYEQYF. Here the CDR3 DNA reads TGCGCCAGCAGCCCGCAGGACCACTCCTACGAGCAGTACTTC.

The CDR3 protein is CAWTTGTSGSWYEQYF. The CDR3 DNA reads TGTGCCTGGACTACCGGGACTAGCGGGAGTTGGTACGAGCAGTACTTC. This chain uses TRBV30 with TRBJ2-7, with TRBD2 matching over 14 bases. The CDR3 totals 16 residues. Germline V gene sequence: CDR1 GTSNPN, CDR2 SVGIG (reference sequence). J lost 4 bases, V lost 4 bases, and 9 bases had no gene match.

This clone was detected once. The J gene is TRBJ2-3, the V gene TRBV5-6; D unclear. The CDR3 runs 15 residues. Trimming took 0 bases from V and 0 from J, leaving 8 bases between them. CDR1 is SGHDT, CDR2 YYEEEE, per germline. The CDR3: CASSLVWASTDTQYF. Here the CDR3 DNA reads TGTGCCAGCAGCTTGGTCTGGGCTAGCACAGATACGCAGTATTTT.

V is TRBV5-1 and J is TRBJ2-2; D not resolved. CDR1 SGHRS and CDR2 YFSETQ come from the germline V gene. This CDR3 is 13 amino acids long. V lost 0 bases to trimming and J lost 4 bases, with 4 bases between them. CDR3 protein: CASSLDGTGELFF. The CDR3 coding sequence is TGCGCCAGCAGCTTGGACGGCACCGGGGAGCTGTTTTTT.

The CDR3 sequence: CASSLATGPPQHF. The CDR3 DNA is TGTGCCAGCAGCTTAGCCACAGGGCCGCCCCAGCATTTT. This chain uses TRBV7-2 with TRBJ1-5; possibly TRBD1 for D (6 bases). The CDR3 consists of 13 residues. The V gene's germline CDR1 is SGHTA and CDR2 FQGNSA. V lost 0 bases and J 9 bases, leaving 9 bases between the germline ends.

The CDR3 nucleotides are TGTGCCAGCAGTGCAGCTTTTTATAGTACAGGCACCGGGGAGCTGTTTTTT. Amino acids: CASSAAFYSTGTGELFF. This chain uses TRBV6-1 with TRBJ2-2, with D perhaps TRBD1 (5 bases). This CDR3 comprises 17 residues. V was cut by 4 bases and J by 4 bases, with 19 bases left in between. Germline lookup yields CDR1 MNHNS and CDR2 SASEGT.

This chain connects TRBV29-1 to TRBJ2-2, with 8 bases aligning to TRBD1. The junction had 6 bases not matched to a gene; V was cut back by 0 bases and J by 6 bases. The CDR3 is made up of 15 amino acids. Germline loops: CDR1 SQVTM, CDR2 ANQGSEA. CDR3 bases: TGCAGCGTTGAAGACCGAGACAGGGGCGCCGGGGAGCTGTTTTTT. Its protein product is CSVEDRDRGAGELFF.

This CDR3 is CASRETGTLNEQYF. The CDR3 DNA sequence: TGTGCCAGCAGGGAGACAGGGACCCTAAACGAGCAGTACTTC. The genes are TRBV27 and TRBJ2-7; 7 bases map to TRBD1. The V gene's germline CDR1 is MNHEY and CDR2 SMNVEV (reference sequence). This CDR3 comprises 14 residues. Trimming removed 6 bases from V and 5 bases from J; junction bases left unmatched: 10.

The table lists this clone with a count of one. This rearrangement joins TRBV5-6 to TRBJ2-2; TRBD1 might be the D (6 bases). Germline V gene sequence: CDR1 SGHDT, CDR2 YYEEEE. The CDR3 has 15 amino acids. V was shortened by 2 bases and J by 4 bases, with 12 bases between the two germline ends. The chain's CDR3 is CASSLPGHGTGELFF. As DNA, the CDR3 is TGTGCCAGCAGCTTACCGGGACACGGCACCGGGGAGCTGTTTTTT.

This clone was detected once. This chain connects TRBV3-1 (or the pseudogene TRBV3-2) to TRBJ2-7; 7 nucleotides agree with TRBD1. This CDR3 is built from 16 residues. V lost 5 bases to trimming and J lost 3 bases; unmatched junction nucleotides: 13. Germline loops: CDR1 LGHDT, CDR2 YNNKEL (reference sequence). The CDR3 region has the DNA TGTGCCAGCAGCATAGAGGCGGACAGGCACCGCTACGAGCAGTACTTC. Its protein product is CASSIEADRHRYEQYF.

The V gene is TRBV11-2, the J gene TRBJ2-5; D ambiguous. This CDR3 is built from 14 residues. The germline V gene encodes CDR1 SGHAT and CDR2 FQNNGV. The germline V and J ends were trimmed by 1 base and 5 bases, with 11 bases remaining between them. This chain's CDR3 is CASSLGRTPETQYF. CDR3 DNA sequence: TGTGCCAGCAGCTTAGGTCGAACCCCGGAGACCCAGTACTTC.

The rearrangement joins TRBV10-2 to TRBJ2-7; the match to TRBD1 covers 9 bases. The germline V gene has CDR1 WSHSY and CDR2 SAAADI. The CDR3 runs to 14 residues. The V gene end was trimmed by 6 bases and the J gene end by 1 base; junction bases not matched to a gene: 4. The DNA of the CDR3 is TGCGCCAGCAGAGGGGACAGGGCTTCCTACGAGCAGTACTTC. This translates into CASRGDRASYEQYF.

V gene TRBV2 combines with J gene TRBJ2-7; 7 bases agree with TRBD1. Germline V gene sequence: CDR1 SNHLY, CDR2 FYNNEI. With 6 bases clipped from V and 4 bases from J, the junction kept 9 bases outside the gene matches. The CDR3 length is 14 residues. The CDR3 spells CASSTGTVHYEQYF. The CDR3 bases are TGTGCCAGCAGCACCGGGACAGTACATTACGAGCAGTACTTC.

The V call is TRBV10-3, the J call TRBJ2-7, with no clear D. Germline V lookup: CDR1 ENHRY, CDR2 SYGVKD. Trimming pared 8 bases from V and 1 base from J, leaving 6 bases between. The CDR3 spans 11 residues. CDR3 loop: CAIGSSYEQYF. CDR3 in DNA: TGTGCCATCGGCAGTTCCTACGAGCAGTACTTC.